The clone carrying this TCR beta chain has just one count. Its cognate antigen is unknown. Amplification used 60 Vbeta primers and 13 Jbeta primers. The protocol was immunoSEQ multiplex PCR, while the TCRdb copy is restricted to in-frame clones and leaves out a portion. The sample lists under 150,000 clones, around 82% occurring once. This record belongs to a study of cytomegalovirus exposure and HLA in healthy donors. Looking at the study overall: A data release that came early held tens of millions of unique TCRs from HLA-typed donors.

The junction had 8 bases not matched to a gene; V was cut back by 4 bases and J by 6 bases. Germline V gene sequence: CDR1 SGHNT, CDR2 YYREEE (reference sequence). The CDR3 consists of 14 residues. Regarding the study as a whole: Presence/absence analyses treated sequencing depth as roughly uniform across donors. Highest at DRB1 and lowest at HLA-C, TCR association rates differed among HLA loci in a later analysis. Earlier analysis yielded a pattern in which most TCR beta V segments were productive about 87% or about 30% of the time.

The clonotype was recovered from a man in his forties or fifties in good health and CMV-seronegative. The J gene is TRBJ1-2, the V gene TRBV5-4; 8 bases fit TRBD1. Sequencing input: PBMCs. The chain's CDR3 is CASSLVTGGDGYTF. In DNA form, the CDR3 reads TGTGCCAGCAGCCTGGTCACAGGGGGAGATGGCTACACCTTC.